The T cell receptor beta chain under discussion was sequenced for a study of blood T cell repertoires in COVID-19. Study at large: Material from acute and convalescent COVID-19 was sourced from the United States, Italy and Spain. PBMCs, B-cell-depleted T cells, or T cells were the source of the cDNA or gDNA that made up the material.

Original processing notes: Amplified reference gene primers provided the basis for estimating nucleated cell counts. This table comes from immunoSEQ multiplex PCR, and its TCRdb copy is limited to in-frame clones, with some not included. D and trimming come from the DNA, and the V and J calls and clone size come from that table. Of roughly 350,000 clones in the sample, 80% to 90% were seen once. V shed 3 bases and J shed 5 bases, with 11 bases lying between them. This CDR3 has 13 residues. Input material: peripheral blood. This receptor was taken from a woman aged 25-40 years with COVID-19, enrolled during active disease. This chain links TRBV12-3 or TRBV12-4 with TRBJ2-7; TRBD1 might be the D (5 bases). CDR3 in DNA: TGTGCCAGCAGTTTGATGGGGCGCCACGAGCAGTACTTC. The encoded protein is CASSLMGRHEQYF.